Presented here are 5 T cell receptor beta chains from one specimen sequenced in a study of T-cell reconstitution after alpha-beta-depleted transplantation in children. Library preparation (for TCRbeta) was performed with unique molecular identifiers. TCRdb processed the PCR reads anew with MiXCR; each CDR3 protein has one entry. The sample has a few hundred thousand distinct CDR3 sequences, approximately 20% seen once; the top ten hold 2.5% to 3.5%. The sample in question was PBMCs from the stem cell graft donor, obtained from the stem cell graft. These receptors all come from a human donor who donated a stem cell graft to a child with acute lymphoblastic leukemia.

This chain uses TRBV7-8 with TRBJ2-3; D may match TRBD1 or TRBD2 (7 bases each). The CDR3 contains 14 residues. CDR1 and CDR2 from the germline V gene are SGHVS and FQNEAQ. V was trimmed by 5 bases and J by 9 bases, leaving 18 bases between them. CDR3: CASSQAPQGGTQYF. In DNA, the CDR3 is TGTGCCAGCAGCCAAGCCCCGCAGGGGGGGACGCAGTATTTT.

This chain links TRBV27 with TRBJ2-7, with TRBD2 matching over 10 bases. The CDR3 spans 15 residues. V shed 8 bases and J 2 bases; nucleotides not matched to a gene: 9. Germline V gene data show CDR1 as MNHEY and CDR2 as SMNVEV (reference sequence). The CDR3 is CASQDVAGGAYEQYF. CDR3 coding DNA: TGTGCCAGCCAGGACGTAGCGGGAGGAGCCTACGAGCAGTACTTC.

This chain joins TRBV27 and TRBJ1-1, with D tentatively TRBD1 (6 bases). Deletions cut 3 bases from V and 6 bases from J, with 11 bases between. The CDR3 spans 13 residues. In germline, CDR1 is MNHEY, CDR2 SMNVEV (reference sequence). The CDR3 DNA reads as TGTGCCAGCAGTTTTTCAGGGGTGCCTGAAGCTTTCTTT. Translated, it gives CASSFSGVPEAFF.

This clonotype was seen a handful of times. V and J are TRBV5-1 and TRBJ2-5; tentative D call: TRBD2 (6 bases). With 4 bases removed from V and 6 bases from J, the gap between germline ends came to 16 bases. This CDR3 spans 14 amino acids. In germline, CDR1 is SGHRS, CDR2 YFSETQ. The CDR3 DNA reads TGCGCCAGCAGCCCGGACGGGGGACTTCAGACCCAGTACTTC. This gives the protein CASSPDGGLQTQYF.

This clonotype was observed a few times. The chain is built from TRBV7-8 and TRBJ2-5, with D unresolved. This CDR3 has 13 residues. CDR1 and CDR2 (germline): SGHVS, FQNEAQ. V gave up 5 bases and J gave up 4 bases, with 11 bases separating them. CDR3 residues: CASSPRTIETQYF. The CDR3 nucleotides read TGTGCCAGCAGCCCCCGGACGATAGAGACCCAGTACTTC. Full variable domain (outside the CDR3, taken from reference TRBV7-8 and TRBJ2-5): GAGVSQSPRYKVAKRGQDVALRCDPISGHVSLFWYQQALGQGPEFLTYFQNEAQLDKSGLPSDRFFAERPEGSVSTLKIQRTQQEDSAVYLCASSPRTIETQYFGPGTRLLVL.